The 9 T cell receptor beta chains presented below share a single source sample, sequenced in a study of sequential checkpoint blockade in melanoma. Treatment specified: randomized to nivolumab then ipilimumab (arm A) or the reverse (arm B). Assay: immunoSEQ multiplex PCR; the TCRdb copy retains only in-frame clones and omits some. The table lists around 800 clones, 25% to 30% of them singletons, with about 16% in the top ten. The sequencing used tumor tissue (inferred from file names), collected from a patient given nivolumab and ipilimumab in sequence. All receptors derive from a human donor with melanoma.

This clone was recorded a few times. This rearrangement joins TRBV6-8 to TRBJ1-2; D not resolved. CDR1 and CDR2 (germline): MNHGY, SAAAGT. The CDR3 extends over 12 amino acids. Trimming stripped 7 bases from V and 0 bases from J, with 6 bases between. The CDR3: CASKPANYGYTF. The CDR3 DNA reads TGTGCCAGCAAGCCGGCTAACTATGGCTACACCTTC.

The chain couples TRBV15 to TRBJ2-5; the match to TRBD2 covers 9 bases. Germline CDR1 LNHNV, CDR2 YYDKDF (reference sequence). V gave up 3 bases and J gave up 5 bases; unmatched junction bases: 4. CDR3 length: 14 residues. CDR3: CATSRGLAYETQYF. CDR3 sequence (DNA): TGTGCCACCAGCAGGGGACTAGCTTACGAGACCCAGTACTTC.

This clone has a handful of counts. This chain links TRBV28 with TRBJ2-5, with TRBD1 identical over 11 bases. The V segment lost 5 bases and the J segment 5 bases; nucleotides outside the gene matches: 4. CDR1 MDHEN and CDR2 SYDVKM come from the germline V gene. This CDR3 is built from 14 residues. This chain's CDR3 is CASSRTGGTETQYF. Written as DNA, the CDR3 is TGTGCCAGCAGTCGGACAGGGGGCACGGAGACCCAGTACTTC.

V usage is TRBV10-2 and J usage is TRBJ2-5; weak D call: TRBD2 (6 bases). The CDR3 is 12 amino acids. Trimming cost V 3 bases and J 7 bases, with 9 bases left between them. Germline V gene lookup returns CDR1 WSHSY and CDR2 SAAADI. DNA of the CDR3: TGCGCCAGCAGTGACCCAGCGGGGACCCAGTACTTC. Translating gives CASSDPAGTQYF.

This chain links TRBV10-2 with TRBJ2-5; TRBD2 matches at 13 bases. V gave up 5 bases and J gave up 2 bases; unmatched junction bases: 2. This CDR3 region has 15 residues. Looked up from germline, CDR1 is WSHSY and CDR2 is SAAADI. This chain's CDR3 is CASSSTSGGQETQYF. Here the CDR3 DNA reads TGCGCCAGCAGTTCGACTAGCGGGGGGCAAGAGACCCAGTACTTC.

This CDR3 is CASSNSGGPYNEQFF. CDR3 DNA sequence: TGTGCCAGCAGCAATAGCGGGGGTCCCTACAATGAGCAGTTCTTC. This chain joins TRBV11-3 and TRBJ2-1; 9 nucleotides line up with TRBD2. Germline V gives CDR1 SGHNT, CDR2 YENEEA. The CDR3 extends over 15 amino acids. J lost 2 bases, V lost 5 bases, and 4 bases had no gene match.

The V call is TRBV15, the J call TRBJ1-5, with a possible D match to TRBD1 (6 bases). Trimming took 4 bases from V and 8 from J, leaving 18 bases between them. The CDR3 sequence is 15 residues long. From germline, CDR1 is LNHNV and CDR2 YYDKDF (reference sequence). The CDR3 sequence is CATSTVPGGQEPQHF. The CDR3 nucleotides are TGTGCCACCAGCACAGTCCCCGGGGGGCAGGAGCCCCAGCATTTT.

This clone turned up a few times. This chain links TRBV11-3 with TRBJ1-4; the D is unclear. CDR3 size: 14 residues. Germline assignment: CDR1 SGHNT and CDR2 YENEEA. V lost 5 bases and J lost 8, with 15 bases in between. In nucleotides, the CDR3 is TGTGCCAGCAGCCTCACATCTACGGAGGAAAAACTGTTTTTT. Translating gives CASSLTSTEEKLFF. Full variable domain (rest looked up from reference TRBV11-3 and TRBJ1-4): EAGVVQSPRYKIIEKKQPVAFWCNPISGHNTLYWYLQNLGQGPELLIRYENEEAVDDSQLPKDRFSAERLKGVDSTLKIQPAELGDSAVYLCASSLTSTEEKLFFGSGTQLSVL.

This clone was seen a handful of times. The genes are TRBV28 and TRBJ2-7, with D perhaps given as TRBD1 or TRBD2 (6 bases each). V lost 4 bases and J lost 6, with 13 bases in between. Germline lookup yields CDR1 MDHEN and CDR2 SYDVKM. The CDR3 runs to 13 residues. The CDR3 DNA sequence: TGTGCCAGCAGTTCGGGCAGGGGAGGCGAGCAGTACTTC. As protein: CASSSGRGGEQYF.